A single sample is the source of the 4 T cell receptor beta chains below, sequenced in a study of blood T cells in healthy people across ages. Using a J-beta primer mix together with a sample-barcoded 5' primer, a second PCR was run for about 6 to 12 cycles. Via MiXCR, TCRdb re-called the 5' RACE reads, giving one row per CDR3 protein. The data contain roughly 550,000 distinct CDR3 sequences, less than 25% of them singletons. These data are also associated with another study on T cells of mothers and their children.

The sequencing sample was made of blood. Source of these receptors: a boy aged 5 to 17 in good health.

This clonotype has only a few counts. The rearrangement links TRBV20-1 to TRBJ2-5, with D unresolved. Trimming cost V 0 bases and J 2 bases, with 13 bases left between them. CDR1 and CDR2 from the germline V gene are DFQATT and SNEGSKA (reference sequence). The CDR3 is 15 residues long. In DNA form, the CDR3 reads TGCAGTGCTAGAGACAATGCGATTCTACAAGAGACCCAGTACTTC. Encoded protein: CSARDNAILQETQYF.

This clonotype was detected only a few times. The CDR3 DNA reads TGTGCCAGCAACCTGGGGGTTGAGCAGTTCTTC. This encodes CASNLGVEQFF. The chain has TRBV12-3 or TRBV12-4 and TRBJ2-1, with D perhaps being TRBD1 or TRBD2 (5 bases each). The V end lost 7 bases, the J end lost 9 bases, and 10 bases lay between the germline ends. The CDR3 sequence is 11 residues long.

This clonotype has just a few counts. The chain recombines TRBV28 with TRBJ1-2; D possibly corresponds to TRBD1 (5 bases). This CDR3 is 14 amino acids long. The V and J ends lost 6 bases and 4 bases respectively, with 15 bases between them. Per the germline V gene, CDR1 is MDHEN and CDR2 is SYDVKM. The CDR3 is CASSTVKGTYGYTF. The CDR3 bases are TGTGCCAGCAGCACGGTTAAAGGGACCTATGGCTACACCTTC.

The V gene is TRBV28, the J gene TRBJ1-5; D is perhaps TRBD1 (6 bases). This CDR3 is 15 amino acids long. CDR1 and CDR2 (germline): MDHEN, SYDVKM. With 6 bases removed from V and 1 base from J, the gap between germline ends came to 13 bases. The CDR3: CASRQTGTSNQPQHF. CDR3 coding DNA: TGTGCCAGCAGGCAAACAGGGACGAGCAATCAGCCCCAGCATTTT.